A single sample gave rise to the 6 T cell receptor beta chains below, sequenced in a study of T cell repertoires in cytomegalovirus infection. In TCRdb, the reads were re-called with MiXCR into one record per CDR3 protein. The sample yields some 180,000 distinct CDR3 sequences, about 17% seen once. Sequenced material: CD8+ T cells from PBMCs. The receptors stem from a human donor in good health (CMV status not recorded). Some clones in this sample may be carry-over from other donors' samples.

This clonotype was found a few times. The rearrangement uses TRBV5-6 and TRBJ1-2; TRBD1 matches at 7 bases. The germline CDR1 and CDR2 sequences are SGHDT and YYEEEE. CDR3 length: 17 residues. Trimming removed 4 bases from V and 4 bases from J; junction bases left unmatched: 16. The CDR3 protein is CASSGKLGDRYIYGYTF. In DNA, the CDR3 is TGTGCCAGCAGCGGAAAACTGGGGGACAGATACATCTATGGCTACACCTTC.

V and J are TRBV6-2 or TRBV6-3 and TRBJ1-1, with 7 bases lining up with TRBD1. V gave up 10 bases and J gave up 0 bases; unmatched junction bases: 14. This CDR3 comprises 16 residues. Germline V gene data show CDR1 as MNHEY and CDR2 as SVGEGT. The CDR3 region is CATRHWSGTVNTEAFF. CDR3 DNA sequence: TGTGCCACGCGCCATTGGAGTGGGACAGTGAACACTGAAGCTTTCTTT.

The chain carries TRBV7-2 and TRBJ1-6, with D perhaps matching TRBD1 (5 bases). V lost 5 bases and J lost 4, with 9 bases in between. The CDR3 extends over 14 amino acids. CDR1 is SGHTA and CDR2 is FQGNSA in the germline V gene. The CDR3 region has the DNA TGTGCCAGCAGCCCCTCAGGGTATAATTCACCCCTCCACTTT. It encodes CASSPSGYNSPLHF.

V and J are TRBV20-1 and TRBJ1-1; possible D gene TRBD1, 6 bases. This CDR3 spans 13 amino acids. Trimming removed 7 bases at V and 1 base at J, with 13 bases between. Per the germline V gene, CDR1 is DFQATT and CDR2 is SNEGSKA (reference sequence). CDR3 sequence reads: CSGQQGWNTEAFF. The CDR3 DNA is TGCAGTGGCCAACAGGGATGGAACACTGAAGCTTTCTTT.

The V gene is TRBV6-6, the J gene TRBJ2-3, with D unresolved. The V and J ends lost 8 bases and 5 bases respectively, with 14 bases between them. The CDR3 is 13 residues long. Germline lookup yields CDR1 MNHNY and CDR2 SVGAGI (reference sequence). In nucleotides, the CDR3 is TGTGCCAGCCCCCCAGGCCCTCAAGATACGCAGTATTTT. It translates to CASPPGPQDTQYF.

The table lists this clonotype with a few counts. The rearrangement uses TRBV7-2 and TRBJ1-5; D is possibly TRBD1 (6 bases). Trimming pared 4 bases from V and 6 bases from J, leaving 13 bases between. Germline assignment: CDR1 SGHTA and CDR2 FQGNSA. This CDR3 is 14 amino acids long. The DNA of the CDR3 is TGTGCCAGCAGCTCAACCCCAGGGGCTCAGCCCCAGCATTTT. Amino acids: CASSSTPGAQPQHF.